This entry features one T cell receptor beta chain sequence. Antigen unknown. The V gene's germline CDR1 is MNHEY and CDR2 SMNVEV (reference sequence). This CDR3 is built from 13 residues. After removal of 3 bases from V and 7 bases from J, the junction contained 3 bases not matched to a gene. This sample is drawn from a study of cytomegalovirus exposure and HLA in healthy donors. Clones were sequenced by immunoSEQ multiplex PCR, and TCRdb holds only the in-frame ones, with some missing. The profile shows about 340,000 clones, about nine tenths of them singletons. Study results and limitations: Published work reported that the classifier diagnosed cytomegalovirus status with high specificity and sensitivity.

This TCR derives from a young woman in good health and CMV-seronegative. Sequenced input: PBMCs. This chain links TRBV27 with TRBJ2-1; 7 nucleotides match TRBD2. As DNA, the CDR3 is TGTGCCAGCAGTTTTGCCGGGGGGAATGAGCAGTTCTTC. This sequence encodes CASSFAGGNEQFF.